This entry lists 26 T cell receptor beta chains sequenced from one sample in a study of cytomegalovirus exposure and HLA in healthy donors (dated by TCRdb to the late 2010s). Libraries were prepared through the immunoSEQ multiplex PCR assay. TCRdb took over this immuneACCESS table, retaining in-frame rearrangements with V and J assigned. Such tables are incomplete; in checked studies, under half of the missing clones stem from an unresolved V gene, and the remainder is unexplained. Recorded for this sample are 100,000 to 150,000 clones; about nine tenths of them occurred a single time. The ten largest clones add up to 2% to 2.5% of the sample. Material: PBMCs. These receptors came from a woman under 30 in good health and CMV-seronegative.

The CDR3 sequence is CATVGLAGHYNEQFF. As DNA, the CDR3 is TGTGCCACCGTAGGACTAGCGGGGCACTACAATGAGCAGTTCTTC. The gene calls are TRBV2 and TRBJ2-1; 12 nucleotides agree with TRBD2. The CDR3 has 15 residues. The J segment lost 3 bases and the V segment lost 10 bases, leaving 7 bases of the junction unmatched. Germline CDR1 reads SNHLY; CDR2 reads FYNNEI.

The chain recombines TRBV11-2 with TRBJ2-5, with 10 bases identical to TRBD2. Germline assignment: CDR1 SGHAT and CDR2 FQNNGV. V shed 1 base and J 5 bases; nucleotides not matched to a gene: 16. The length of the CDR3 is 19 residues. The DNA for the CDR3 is TGTGCCAGCAGCTTAGCCCGTCCCACTAGCGGGATAAGGCTGGAGACCCAGTACTTC. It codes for CASSLARPTSGIRLETQYF.

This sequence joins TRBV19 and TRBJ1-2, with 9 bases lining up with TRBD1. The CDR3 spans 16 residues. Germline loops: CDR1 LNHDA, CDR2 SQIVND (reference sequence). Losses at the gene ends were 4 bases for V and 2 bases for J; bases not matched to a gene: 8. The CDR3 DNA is TGTGCCAGTAGTACATGGGGTGGACAGGGGAACTATGGCTACACCTTC. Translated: CASSTWGGQGNYGYTF.

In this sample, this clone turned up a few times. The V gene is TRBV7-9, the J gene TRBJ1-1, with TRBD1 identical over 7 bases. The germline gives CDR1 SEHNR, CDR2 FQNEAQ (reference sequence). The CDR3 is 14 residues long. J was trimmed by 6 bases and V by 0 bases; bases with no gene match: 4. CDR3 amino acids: CASSLAARGSEAFF. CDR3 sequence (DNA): TGTGCCAGCAGCTTAGCGGCCAGGGGGTCTGAAGCTTTCTTT.

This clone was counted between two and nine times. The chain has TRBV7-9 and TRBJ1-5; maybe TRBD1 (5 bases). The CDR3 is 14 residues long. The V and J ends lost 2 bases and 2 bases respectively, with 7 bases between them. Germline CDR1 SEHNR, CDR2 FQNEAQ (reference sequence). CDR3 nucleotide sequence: TGTGCCAGCAGCTTATCGACAGGCAATCAGCCCCAGCATTTT. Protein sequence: CASSLSTGNQPQHF.

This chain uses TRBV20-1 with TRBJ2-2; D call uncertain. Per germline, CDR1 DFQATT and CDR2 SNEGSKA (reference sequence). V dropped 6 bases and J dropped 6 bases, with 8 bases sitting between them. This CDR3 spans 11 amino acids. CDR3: CSASTPGELFF. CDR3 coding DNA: TGCAGTGCCTCCACACCCGGGGAGCTGTTTTTT.

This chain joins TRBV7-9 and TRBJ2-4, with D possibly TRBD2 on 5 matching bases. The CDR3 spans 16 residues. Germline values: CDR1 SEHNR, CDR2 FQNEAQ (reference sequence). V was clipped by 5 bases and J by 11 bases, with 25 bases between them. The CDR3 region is CASSPGGSPQKPVQYF. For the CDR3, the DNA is TGTGCCAGCAGCCCTGGAGGATCTCCCCAAAAACCCGTTCAGTACTTC. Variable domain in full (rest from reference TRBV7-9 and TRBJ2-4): DTGVSQNPRHKITKRGQNVTFRCDPISEHNRLYWYRQTLGQGPEFLTYFQNEAQLEKSRLLSDRFSAERPKGSFSTLEIQRTEQGDSAMYLCASSPGGSPQKPVQYFGAGTRLSVL.

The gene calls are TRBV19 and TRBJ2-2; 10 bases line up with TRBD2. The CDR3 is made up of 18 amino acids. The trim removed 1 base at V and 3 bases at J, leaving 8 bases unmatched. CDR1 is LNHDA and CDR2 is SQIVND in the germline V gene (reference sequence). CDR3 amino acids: CASSIVIRTSGDTGELFF. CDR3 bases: TGTGCCAGTAGTATAGTGATACGGACTAGCGGTGACACCGGGGAGCTGTTTTTT. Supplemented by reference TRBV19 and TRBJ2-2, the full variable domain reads DGGITQSPKYLFRKEGQNVTLSCEQNLNHDAMYWYRQDPGQGLRLIYYSQIVNDFQKGDIAEGYSVSREKKESFPLTVTSAQKNPTAFYLCASSIVIRTSGDTGELFFGEGSRLTVL.

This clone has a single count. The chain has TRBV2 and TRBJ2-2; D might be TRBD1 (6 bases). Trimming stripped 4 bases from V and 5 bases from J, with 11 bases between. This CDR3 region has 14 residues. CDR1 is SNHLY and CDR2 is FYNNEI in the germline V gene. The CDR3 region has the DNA TGTGCCAGCAGTGTCCTAGGGGGAACCGGGGAGCTGTTTTTT. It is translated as CASSVLGGTGELFF.

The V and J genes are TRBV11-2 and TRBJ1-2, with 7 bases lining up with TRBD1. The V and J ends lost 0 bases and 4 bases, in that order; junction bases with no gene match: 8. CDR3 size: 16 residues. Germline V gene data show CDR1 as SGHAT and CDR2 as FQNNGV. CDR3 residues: CASSLEGTDAFYGYTF. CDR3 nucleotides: TGTGCCAGCAGCTTAGAGGGGACAGATGCTTTCTATGGCTACACCTTC.

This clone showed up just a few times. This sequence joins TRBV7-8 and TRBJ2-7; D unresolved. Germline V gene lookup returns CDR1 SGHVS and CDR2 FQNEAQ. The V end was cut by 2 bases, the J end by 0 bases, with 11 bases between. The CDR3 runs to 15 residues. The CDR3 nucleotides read TGTGCCAGCAGCTTATTAACTCGGAGCTCCTACGAGCAGTACTTC. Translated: CASSLLTRSSYEQYF. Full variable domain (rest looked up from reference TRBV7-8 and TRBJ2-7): GAGVSQSPRYKVAKRGQDVALRCDPISGHVSLFWYQQALGQGPEFLTYFQNEAQLDKSGLPSDRFFAERPEGSVSTLKIQRTQQEDSAVYLCASSLLTRSSYEQYFGPGTRLTVT.

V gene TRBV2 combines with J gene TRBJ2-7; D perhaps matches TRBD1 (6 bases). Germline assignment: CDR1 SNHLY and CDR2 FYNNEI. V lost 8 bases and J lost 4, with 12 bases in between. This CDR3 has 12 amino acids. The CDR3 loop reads CASRDTRYEQYF. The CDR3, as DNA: TGTGCCAGCCGGGACACCCGATACGAGCAGTACTTC.

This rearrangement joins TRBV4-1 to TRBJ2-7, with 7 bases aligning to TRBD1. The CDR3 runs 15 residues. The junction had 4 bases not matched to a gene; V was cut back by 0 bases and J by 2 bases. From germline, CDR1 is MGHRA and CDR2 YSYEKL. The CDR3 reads CASSQDKGGAYEQYF. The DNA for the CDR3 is TGCGCCAGCAGCCAAGATAAAGGGGGCGCCTACGAGCAGTACTTC.

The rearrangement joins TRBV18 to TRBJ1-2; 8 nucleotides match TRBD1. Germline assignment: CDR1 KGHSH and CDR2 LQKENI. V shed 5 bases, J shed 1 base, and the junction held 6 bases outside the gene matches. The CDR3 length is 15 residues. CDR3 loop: CASSGDRSFNYGYTF. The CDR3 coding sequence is TGTGCCAGCTCAGGGGACAGGAGTTTTAACTATGGCTACACCTTC.

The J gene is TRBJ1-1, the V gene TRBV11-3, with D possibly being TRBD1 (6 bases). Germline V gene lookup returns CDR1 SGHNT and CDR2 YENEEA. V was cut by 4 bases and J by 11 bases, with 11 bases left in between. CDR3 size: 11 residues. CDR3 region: CASSSWTEAFF. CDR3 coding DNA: TGTGCCAGCAGCTCCTGGACAGAGGCTTTCTTT.

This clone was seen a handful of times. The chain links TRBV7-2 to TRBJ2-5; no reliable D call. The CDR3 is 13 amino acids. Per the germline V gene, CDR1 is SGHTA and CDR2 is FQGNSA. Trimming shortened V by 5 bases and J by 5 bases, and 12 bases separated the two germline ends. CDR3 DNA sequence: TGTGCCAGCAGCATCCCAGTCACGGAGACCCAGTACTTC. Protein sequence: CASSIPVTETQYF.

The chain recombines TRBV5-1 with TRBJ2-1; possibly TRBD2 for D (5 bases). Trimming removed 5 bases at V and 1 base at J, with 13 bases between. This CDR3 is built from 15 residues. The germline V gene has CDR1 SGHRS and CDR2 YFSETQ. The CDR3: CASRPDSTSYNEQFF. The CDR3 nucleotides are TGCGCCAGCAGACCGGACTCCACTTCCTACAATGAGCAGTTCTTC.

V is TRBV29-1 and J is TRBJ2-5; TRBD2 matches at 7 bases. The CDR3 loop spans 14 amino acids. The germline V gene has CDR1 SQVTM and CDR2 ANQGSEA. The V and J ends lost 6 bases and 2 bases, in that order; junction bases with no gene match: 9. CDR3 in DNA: TGCAGCGTAGGGAGGGGTGTGGGGCAAGAGACCCAGTACTTC. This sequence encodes CSVGRGVGQETQYF.

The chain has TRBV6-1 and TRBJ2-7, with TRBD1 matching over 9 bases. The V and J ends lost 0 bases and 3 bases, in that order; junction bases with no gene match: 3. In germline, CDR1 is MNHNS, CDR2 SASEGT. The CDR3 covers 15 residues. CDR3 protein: CASSEAGTGIYEQYF. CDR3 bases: TGTGCCAGCAGTGAAGCGGGGACAGGGATCTACGAGCAGTACTTC.

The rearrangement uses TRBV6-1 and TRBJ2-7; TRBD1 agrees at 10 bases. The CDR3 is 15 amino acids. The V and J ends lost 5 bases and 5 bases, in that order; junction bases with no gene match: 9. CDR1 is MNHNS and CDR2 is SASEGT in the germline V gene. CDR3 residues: CASSFSDRGTHEQYF. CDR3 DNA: TGTGCCAGCAGTTTTTCGGACAGGGGGACCCACGAGCAGTACTTC.

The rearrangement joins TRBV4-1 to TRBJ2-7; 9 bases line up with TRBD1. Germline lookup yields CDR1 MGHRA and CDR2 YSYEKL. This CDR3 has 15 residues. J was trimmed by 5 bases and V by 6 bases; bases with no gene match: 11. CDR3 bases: TGCGCCAGCAGGCTTACGGGACAGGGCTTCCACGAGCAGTACTTC. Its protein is CASRLTGQGFHEQYF.

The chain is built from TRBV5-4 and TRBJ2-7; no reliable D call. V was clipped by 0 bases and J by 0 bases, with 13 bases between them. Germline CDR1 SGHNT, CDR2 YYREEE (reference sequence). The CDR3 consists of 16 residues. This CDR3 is CASSLGGQVLSYEQYF. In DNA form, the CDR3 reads TGTGCCAGCAGCTTGGGTGGGCAGGTTCTCTCCTACGAGCAGTACTTC.

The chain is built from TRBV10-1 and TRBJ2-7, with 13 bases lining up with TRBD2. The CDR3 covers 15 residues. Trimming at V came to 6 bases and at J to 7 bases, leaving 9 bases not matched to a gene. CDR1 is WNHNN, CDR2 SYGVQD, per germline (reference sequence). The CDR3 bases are TGCGCCAGCAGCCGGACTAGCGGGAGTATAGAGGAGCAGTACTTC. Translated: CASSRTSGSIEEQYF.

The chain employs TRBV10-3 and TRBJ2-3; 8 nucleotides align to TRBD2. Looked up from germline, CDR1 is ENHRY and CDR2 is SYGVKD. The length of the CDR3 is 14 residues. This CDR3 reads CAHRDGRAGDTQYF. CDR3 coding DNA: TGTGCACATCGAGACGGGAGGGCCGGAGATACGCAGTATTTT.

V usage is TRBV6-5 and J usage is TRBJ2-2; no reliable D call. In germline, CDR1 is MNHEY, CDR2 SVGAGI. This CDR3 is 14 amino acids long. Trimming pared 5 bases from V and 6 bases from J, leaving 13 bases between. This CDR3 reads CASSRPGLPGELFF. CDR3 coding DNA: TGTGCCAGCAGTCGCCCCGGGTTGCCCGGGGAGCTGTTTTTT.

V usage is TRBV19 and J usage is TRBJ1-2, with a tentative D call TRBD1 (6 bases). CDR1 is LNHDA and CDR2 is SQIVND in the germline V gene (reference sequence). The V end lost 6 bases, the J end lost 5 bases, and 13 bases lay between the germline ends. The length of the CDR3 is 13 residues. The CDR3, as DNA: TGTGCCAGTAGCGGCCAGGGGTCTTATGGCTACACCTTC. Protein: CASSGQGSYGYTF.